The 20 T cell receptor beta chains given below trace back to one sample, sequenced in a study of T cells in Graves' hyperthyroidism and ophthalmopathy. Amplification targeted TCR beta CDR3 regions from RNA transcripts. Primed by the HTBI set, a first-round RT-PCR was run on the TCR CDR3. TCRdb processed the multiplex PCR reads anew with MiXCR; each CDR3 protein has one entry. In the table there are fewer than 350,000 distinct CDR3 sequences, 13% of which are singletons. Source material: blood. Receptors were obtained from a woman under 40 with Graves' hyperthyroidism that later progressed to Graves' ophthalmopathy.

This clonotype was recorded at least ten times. The CDR3 loop reads CASSLLEHITYEQYF. DNA of the CDR3: TGTGCCAGCAGCTTACTCGAGCATATAACCTACGAGCAGTACTTC. The chain recombines TRBV7-2 with TRBJ2-7; no definite D call. The CDR3 consists of 15 residues. Trimming left V 2 bases short and J 2 bases short, with 13 bases between. The germline CDR1 and CDR2 sequences are SGHTA and FQGNSA.

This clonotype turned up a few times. The CDR3 spells CASSPPGQKNEKLFF. The CDR3 bases are TGTGCCAGTAGTCCCCCGGGACAAAAAAACGAAAAACTGTTTTTT. The chain carries TRBV19 and TRBJ1-4; a possible D gene is TRBD1 (6 bases). The CDR3 is 15 residues long. The V end was cut by 5 bases, the J end by 8 bases, with 18 bases between. Germline V gene data show CDR1 as LNHDA and CDR2 as SQIVND (reference sequence).

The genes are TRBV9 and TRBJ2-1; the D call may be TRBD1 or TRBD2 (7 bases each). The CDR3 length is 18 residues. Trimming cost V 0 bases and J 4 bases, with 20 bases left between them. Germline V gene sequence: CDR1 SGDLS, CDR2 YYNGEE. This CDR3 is CASSVEGGGGLEYNEQFF. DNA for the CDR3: TGTGCCAGCAGCGTAGAGGGGGGAGGGGGCCTAGAATACAATGAGCAGTTCTTC.

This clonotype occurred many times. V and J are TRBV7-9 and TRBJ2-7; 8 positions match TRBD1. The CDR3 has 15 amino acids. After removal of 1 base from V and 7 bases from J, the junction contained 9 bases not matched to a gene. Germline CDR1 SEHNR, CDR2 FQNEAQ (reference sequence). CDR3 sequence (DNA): TGTGCCAGCAGCTTAGGTTCAGGGGGCGCAGGGGAGCAGTACTTC. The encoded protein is CASSLGSGGAGEQYF.

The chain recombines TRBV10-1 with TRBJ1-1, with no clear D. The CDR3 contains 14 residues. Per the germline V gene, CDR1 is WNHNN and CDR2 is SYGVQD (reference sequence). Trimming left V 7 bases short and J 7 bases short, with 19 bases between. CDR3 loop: CASTKIGQPIEAFF. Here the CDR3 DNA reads TGCGCCAGCACCAAGATAGGCCAGCCCATTGAAGCTTTCTTT.

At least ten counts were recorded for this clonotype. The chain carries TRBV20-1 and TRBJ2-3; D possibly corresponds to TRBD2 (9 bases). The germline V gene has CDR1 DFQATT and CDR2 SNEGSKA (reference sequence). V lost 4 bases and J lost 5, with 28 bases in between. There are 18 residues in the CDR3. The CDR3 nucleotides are TGCAGTGCTAAAACCGGGACAGGCTTAGCGGGAGTCAAAGATACGCAGTATTTT. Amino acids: CSAKTGTGLAGVKDTQYF.

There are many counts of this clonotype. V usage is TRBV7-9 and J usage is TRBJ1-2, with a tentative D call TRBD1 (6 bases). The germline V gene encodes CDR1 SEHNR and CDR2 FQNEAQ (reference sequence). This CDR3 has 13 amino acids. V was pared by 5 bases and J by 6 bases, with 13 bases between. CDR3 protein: CASSPHTGNGYTF. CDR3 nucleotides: TGTGCCAGCAGCCCCCATACAGGGAATGGCTACACCTTC.

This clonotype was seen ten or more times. CDR3 region: CASSELGGVNTEAFF. CDR3 coding DNA: TGTGCCAGCAGCGAGCTCGGCGGGGTGAACACTGAAGCTTTCTTT. This sequence joins TRBV5-6 and TRBJ1-1, with D unresolved. Trimming took off 4 bases at V and 0 bases at J, with 13 bases between the two ends. The CDR3 has 15 residues. The germline V gene has CDR1 SGHDT and CDR2 YYEEEE. The variable domain in full, with the rest retrieved from reference TRBV5-6 and TRBJ1-1, is DAGVTQSPTHLIKTRGQQVTLRCSPKSGHDTVSWYQQALGQGPQFIFQYYEEEERQRGNFPDRFSGHQFPNYSSELNVNALLLGDSALYLCASSELGGVNTEAFFGQGTRLTVV.

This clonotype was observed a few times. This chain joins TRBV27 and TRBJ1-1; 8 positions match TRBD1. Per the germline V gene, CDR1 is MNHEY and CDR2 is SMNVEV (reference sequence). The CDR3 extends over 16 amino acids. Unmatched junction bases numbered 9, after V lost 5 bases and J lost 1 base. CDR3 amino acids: CASSPSGGAWNTEAFF. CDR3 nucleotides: TGTGCCAGCAGTCCCTCAGGGGGCGCATGGAACACTGAAGCTTTCTTT.

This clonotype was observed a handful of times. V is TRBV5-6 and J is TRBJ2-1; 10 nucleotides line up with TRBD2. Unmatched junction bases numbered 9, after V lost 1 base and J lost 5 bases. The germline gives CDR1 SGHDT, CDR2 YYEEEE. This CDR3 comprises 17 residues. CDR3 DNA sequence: TGTGCCAGCAGCTTGATACTCTGGACTAGCGGCAACAATGAGCAGTTCTTC. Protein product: CASSLILWTSGNNEQFF.

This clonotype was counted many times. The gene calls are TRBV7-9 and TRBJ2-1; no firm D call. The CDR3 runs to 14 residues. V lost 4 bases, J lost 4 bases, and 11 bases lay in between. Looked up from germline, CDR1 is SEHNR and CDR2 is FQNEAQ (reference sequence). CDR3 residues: CASSYGPSYNEQFF. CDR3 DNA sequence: TGTGCCAGCAGCTACGGCCCTTCTTACAATGAGCAGTTCTTC.

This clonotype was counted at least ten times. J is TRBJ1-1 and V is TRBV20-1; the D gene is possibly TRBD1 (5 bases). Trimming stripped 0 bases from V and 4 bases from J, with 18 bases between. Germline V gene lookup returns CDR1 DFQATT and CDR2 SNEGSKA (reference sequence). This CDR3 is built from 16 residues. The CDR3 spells CSARDSSPRGGTEAFF. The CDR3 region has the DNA TGCAGTGCTAGAGACTCTAGTCCTCGGGGCGGCACTGAAGCTTTCTTT.

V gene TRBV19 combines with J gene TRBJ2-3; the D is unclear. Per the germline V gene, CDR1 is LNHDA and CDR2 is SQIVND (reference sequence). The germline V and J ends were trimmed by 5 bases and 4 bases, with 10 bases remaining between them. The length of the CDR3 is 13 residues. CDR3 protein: CASSVLRADTQYF. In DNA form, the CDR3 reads TGTGCCAGTAGTGTGCTAAGGGCAGATACGCAGTATTTT. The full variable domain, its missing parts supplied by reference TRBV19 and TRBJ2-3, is DGGITQSPKYLFRKEGQNVTLSCEQNLNHDAMYWYRQDPGQGLRLIYYSQIVNDFQKGDIAEGYSVSREKKESFPLTVTSAQKNPTAFYLCASSVLRADTQYFGPGTRLTVL.

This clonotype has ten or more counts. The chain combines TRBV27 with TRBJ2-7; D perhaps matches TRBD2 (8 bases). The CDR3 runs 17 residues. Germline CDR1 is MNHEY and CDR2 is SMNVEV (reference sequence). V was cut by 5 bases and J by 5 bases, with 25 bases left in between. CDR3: CASSPPGGEGGFNEQYF. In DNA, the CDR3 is TGTGCCAGCAGTCCGCCCGGGGGGGAAGGGGGCTTCAACGAGCAGTACTTC.

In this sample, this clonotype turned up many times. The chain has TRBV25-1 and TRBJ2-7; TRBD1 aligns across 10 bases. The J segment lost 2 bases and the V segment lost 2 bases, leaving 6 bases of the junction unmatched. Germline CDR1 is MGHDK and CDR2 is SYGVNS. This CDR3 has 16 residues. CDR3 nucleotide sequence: TGTGCCAGCAGTGAACCCGGGACAGGGGTCACCTACGAGCAGTACTTC. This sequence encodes CASSEPGTGVTYEQYF.

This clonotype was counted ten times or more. The CDR3 spells CASSLLVNLYQETQYF. In DNA form, the CDR3 reads TGTGCCAGCAGCTTATTGGTTAACCTGTACCAAGAGACCCAGTACTTC. The V gene is TRBV7-9, the J gene TRBJ2-5; no clear D gene. CDR3 length: 16 amino acids. Trimming pared 2 bases from V and 0 bases from J, leaving 13 bases between. Germline-derived CDR1 and CDR2 are SEHNR and FQNEAQ (reference sequence).

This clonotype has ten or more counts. The CDR3: CASSHARTGTDTQYF. As DNA, the CDR3 is TGTGCCAGCAGCCACGCCCGGACAGGCACAGATACGCAGTATTTT. The chain recombines TRBV6-1 with TRBJ2-3, with D perhaps matching TRBD1 (6 bases). Germline V lookup: CDR1 MNHNS, CDR2 SASEGT. This CDR3 is 15 amino acids long. The V and J ends lost 6 bases and 1 base respectively, with 14 bases between them.

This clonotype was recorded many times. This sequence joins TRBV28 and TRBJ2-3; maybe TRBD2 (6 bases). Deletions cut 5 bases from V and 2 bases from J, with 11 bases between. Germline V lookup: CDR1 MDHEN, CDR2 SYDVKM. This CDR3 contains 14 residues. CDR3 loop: CASSPGTFTDTQYF. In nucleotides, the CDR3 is TGTGCCAGCAGTCCCGGGACTTTCACAGATACGCAGTATTTT. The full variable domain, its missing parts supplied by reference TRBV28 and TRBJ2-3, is DVKVTQSSRYLVKRTGEKVFLECVQDMDHENMFWYRQDPGLGLRLIYFSYDVKMKEKGDIPEGYSVSREKKERFSLILESASTNQTSMYLCASSPGTFTDTQYFGPGTRLTVL.

Here the CDR3 DNA reads TGTGCCAGCAGCGTAGTCCCAGAAAGAGGCCTACAGTACTTC. Protein sequence: CASSVVPERGLQYF. The V call is TRBV9, the J call TRBJ2-5; the D is unclear. CDR1 is SGDLS, CDR2 YYNGEE, per germline. This CDR3 spans 14 amino acids. V lost 0 bases to trimming and J lost 11 bases, with 17 bases between them.

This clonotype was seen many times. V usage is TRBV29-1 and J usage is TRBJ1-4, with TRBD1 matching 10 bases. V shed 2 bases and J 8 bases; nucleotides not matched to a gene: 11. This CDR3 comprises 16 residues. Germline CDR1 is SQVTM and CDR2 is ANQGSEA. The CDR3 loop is CSVETPLGQGIEKLFF. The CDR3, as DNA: TGCAGCGTTGAAACTCCACTGGGACAGGGGATCGAAAAACTGTTTTTT.